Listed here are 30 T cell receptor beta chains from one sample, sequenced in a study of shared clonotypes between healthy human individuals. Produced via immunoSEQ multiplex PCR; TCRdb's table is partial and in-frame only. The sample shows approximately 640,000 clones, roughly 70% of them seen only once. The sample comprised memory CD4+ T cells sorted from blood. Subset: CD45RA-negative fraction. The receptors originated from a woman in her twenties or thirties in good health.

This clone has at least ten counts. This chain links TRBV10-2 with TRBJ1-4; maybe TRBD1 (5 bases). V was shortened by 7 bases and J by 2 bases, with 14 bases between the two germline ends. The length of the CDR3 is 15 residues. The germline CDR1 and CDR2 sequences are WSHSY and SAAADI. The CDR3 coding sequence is TGCGCCAGCAATGGAGGGACGGGGACTAATGAAAAACTGTTTTTT. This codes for CASNGGTGTNEKLFF.

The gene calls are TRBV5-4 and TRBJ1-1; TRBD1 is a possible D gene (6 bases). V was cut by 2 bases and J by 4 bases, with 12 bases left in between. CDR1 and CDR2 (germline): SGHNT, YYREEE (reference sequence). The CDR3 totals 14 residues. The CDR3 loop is CASSFGTPGTEAFF. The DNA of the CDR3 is TGTGCCAGCAGCTTCGGGACACCTGGCACTGAAGCTTTCTTT.

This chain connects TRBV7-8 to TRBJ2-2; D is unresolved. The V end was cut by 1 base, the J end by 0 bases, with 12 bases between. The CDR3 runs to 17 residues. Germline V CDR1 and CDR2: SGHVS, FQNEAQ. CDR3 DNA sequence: TGTGCCAGCAGCTTAGGGATACAGCACTCGAACACCGGGGAGCTGTTTTTT. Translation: CASSLGIQHSNTGELFF.

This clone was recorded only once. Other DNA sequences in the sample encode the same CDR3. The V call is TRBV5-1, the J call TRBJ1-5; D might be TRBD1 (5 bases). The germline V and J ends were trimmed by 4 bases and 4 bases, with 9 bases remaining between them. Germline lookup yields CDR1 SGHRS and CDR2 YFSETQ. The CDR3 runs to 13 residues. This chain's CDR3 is CASSLGPNQPQHF. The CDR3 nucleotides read TGCGCCAGCAGCCTGGGGCCTAATCAGCCCCAGCATTTT.

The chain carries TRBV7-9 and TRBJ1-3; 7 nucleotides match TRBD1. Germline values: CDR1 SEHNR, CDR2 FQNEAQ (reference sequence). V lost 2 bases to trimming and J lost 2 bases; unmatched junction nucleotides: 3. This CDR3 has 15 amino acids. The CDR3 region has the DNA TGTGCCAGCAGCTTAATCCAGGGGGCTGGAAACACCATATATTTT. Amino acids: CASSLIQGAGNTIYF.

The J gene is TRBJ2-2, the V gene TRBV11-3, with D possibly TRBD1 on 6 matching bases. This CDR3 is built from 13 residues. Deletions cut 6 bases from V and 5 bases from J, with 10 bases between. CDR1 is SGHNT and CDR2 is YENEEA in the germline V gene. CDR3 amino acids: CASSYTGTGELFF. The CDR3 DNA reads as TGTGCCAGCAGTTACACAGGGACCGGGGAGCTGTTTTTT.

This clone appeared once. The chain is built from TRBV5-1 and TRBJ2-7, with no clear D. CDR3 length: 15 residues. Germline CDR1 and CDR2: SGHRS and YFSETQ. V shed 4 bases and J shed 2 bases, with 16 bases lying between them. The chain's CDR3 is CASSPRPGPPYEQYF. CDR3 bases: TGCGCCAGCAGCCCTCGACCAGGCCCCCCCTACGAGCAGTACTTC.

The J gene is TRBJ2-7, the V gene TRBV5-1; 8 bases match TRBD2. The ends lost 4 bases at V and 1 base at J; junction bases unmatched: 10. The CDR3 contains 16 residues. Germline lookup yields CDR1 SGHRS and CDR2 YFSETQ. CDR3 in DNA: TGCGCCAGCAGCCCCGGAGATCTAGCGGGTTCCTACGAGCAGTACTTC. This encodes CASSPGDLAGSYEQYF.

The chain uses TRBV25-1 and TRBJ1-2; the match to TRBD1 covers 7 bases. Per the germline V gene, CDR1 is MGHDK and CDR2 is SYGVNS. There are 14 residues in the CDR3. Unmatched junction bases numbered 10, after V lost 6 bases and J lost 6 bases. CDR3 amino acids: CASSPDRKGDGYTF. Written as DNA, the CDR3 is TGTGCCAGCAGCCCGGACAGGAAGGGAGATGGCTACACCTTC.

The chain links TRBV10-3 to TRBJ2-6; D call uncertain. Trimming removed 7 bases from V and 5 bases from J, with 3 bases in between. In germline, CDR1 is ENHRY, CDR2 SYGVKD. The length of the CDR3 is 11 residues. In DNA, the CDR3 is TGTGCCATCAAGAGGGCCAACGTCCTGACTTTC. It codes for CAIKRANVLTF.

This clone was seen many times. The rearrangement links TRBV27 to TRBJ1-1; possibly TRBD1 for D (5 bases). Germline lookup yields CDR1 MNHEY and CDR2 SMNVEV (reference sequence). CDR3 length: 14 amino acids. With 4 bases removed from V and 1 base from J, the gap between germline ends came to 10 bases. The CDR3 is CASSYQGSNTEAFF. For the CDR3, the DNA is TGTGCCAGCAGTTATCAGGGTTCGAACACTGAAGCTTTCTTT.

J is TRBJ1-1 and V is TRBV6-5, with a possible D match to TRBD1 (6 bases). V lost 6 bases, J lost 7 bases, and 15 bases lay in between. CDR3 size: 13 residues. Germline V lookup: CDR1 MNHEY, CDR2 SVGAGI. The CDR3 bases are TGTGCCAGCAGCAGTCAGGGACACGGTGAAGCTTTCTTT. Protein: CASSSQGHGEAFF.

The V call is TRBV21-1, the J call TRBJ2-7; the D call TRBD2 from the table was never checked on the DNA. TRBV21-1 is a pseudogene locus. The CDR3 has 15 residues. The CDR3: CASIPSGTSSYEQYF. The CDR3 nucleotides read TGTGCCAGCATCCCCTCGGGGACTAGCAGCTACGAGCAGTACTTC.

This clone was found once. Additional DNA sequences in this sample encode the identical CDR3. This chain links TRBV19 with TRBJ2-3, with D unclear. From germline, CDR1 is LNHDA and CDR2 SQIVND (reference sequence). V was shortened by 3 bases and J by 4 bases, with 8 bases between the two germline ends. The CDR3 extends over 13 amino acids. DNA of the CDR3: TGTGCCAGTAGTATTGGGCTGGCAGATACGCAGTATTTT. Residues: CASSIGLADTQYF.

For the CDR3, the DNA is TGTGCCAGCAGCTTAATGGCAGCGGGGCCCGAAGCTTTCTTT. This codes for CASSLMAAGPEAFF. This rearrangement joins TRBV5-8 to TRBJ1-1, with D perhaps TRBD1 (5 bases). V lost 2 bases, J lost 8 bases, and 16 bases lay in between. The germline V gene encodes CDR1 SGHTS and CDR2 YDEGEE. CDR3 length: 14 amino acids.

As DNA, the CDR3 is TGCGCCAGCAGCTTGGAGTCCCCCACCGGGGAGCTGTTTTTT. This codes for CASSLESPTGELFF. The V call is TRBV5-1, the J call TRBJ2-2; no firm D call. The V gene lost 0 bases and the J gene lost 4 bases, with 7 bases spanning the gap. From germline, CDR1 is SGHRS and CDR2 YFSETQ. The CDR3 contains 14 residues.

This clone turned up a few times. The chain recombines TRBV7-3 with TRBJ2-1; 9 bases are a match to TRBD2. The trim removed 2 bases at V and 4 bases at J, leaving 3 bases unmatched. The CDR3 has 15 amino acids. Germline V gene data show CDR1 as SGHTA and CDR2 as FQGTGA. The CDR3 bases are TGTGCCAGCAGCTTAGGGACTAGCACTTACAATGAGCAGTTCTTC. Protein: CASSLGTSTYNEQFF.

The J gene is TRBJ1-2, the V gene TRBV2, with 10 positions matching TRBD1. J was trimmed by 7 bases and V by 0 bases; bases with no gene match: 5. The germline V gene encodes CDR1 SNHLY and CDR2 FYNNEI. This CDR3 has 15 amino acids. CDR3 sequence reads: CASSEAGTGVTGYTF. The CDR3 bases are TGTGCCAGCAGTGAAGCGGGGACAGGGGTCACTGGCTACACCTTC.

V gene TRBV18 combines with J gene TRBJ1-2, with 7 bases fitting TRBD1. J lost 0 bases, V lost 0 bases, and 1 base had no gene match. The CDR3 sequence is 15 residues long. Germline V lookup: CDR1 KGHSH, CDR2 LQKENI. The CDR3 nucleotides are TGTGCCAGCTCACCACCTACAGGGGCTAACTATGGCTACACCTTC. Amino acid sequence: CASSPPTGANYGYTF.

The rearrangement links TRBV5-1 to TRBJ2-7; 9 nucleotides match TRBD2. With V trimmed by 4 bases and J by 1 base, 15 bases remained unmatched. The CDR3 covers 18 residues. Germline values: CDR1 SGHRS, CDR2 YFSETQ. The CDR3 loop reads CASSPRVSGRLLSYEQYF. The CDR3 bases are TGCGCCAGCAGCCCCCGGGTAAGCGGGAGGCTCCTGTCCTACGAGCAGTACTTC.

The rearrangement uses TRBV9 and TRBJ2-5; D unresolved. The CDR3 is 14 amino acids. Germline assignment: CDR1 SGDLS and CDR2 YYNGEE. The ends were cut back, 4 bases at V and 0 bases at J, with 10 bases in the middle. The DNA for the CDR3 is TGTGCCAGCAGCCTCTCAATGCACCAAGAGACCCAGTACTTC. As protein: CASSLSMHQETQYF.

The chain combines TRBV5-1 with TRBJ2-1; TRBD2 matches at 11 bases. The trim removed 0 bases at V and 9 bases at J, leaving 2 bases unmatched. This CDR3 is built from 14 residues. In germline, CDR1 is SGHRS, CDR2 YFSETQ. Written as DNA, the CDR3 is TGCGCCAGCAGCTTGGGACTAGCGGGAATTGAGCAGTTCTTC. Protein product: CASSLGLAGIEQFF.

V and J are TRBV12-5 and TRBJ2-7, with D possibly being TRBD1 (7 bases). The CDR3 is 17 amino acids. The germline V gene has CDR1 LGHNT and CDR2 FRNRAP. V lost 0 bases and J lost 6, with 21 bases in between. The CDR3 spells CASGLVLGGQTVAEQYF. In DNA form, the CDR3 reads TGTGCTAGTGGTTTGGTACTGGGGGGACAGACTGTCGCCGAGCAGTACTTC.

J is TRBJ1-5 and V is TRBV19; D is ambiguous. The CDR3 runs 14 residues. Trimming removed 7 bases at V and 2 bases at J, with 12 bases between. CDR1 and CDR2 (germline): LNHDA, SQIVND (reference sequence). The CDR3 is CASNYWGGNQPQHF. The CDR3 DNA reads TGTGCCAGTAATTATTGGGGAGGCAATCAGCCCCAGCATTTT.

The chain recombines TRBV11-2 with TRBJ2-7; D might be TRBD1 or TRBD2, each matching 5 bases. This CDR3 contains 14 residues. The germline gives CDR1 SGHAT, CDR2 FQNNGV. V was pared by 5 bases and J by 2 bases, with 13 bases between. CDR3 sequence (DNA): TGTGCCAGCAGCGCCGGGACGGTAACCTACGAGCAGTACTTC. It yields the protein CASSAGTVTYEQYF.

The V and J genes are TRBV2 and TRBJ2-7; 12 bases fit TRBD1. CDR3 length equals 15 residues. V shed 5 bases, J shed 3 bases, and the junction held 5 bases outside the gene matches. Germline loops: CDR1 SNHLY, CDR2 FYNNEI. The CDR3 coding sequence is TGTGCCAGCAGTCCCGGGACAGGGGGCGGCTACGAGCAGTACTTC. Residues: CASSPGTGGGYEQYF.

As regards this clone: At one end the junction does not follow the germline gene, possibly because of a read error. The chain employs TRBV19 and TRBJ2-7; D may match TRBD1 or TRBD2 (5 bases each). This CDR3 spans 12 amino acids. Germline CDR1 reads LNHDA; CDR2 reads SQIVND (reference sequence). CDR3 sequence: CASSRRGDEQYF. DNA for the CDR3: TGTGCCAGTAGTAGACGTGGGGACGAACAGTACTTC.

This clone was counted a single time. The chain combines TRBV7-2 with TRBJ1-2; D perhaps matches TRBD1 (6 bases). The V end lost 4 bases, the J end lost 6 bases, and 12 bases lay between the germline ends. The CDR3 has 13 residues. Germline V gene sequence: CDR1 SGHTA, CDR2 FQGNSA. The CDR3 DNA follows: TGTGCCAGCAGCTCAATGACAGGAGATGGCTACACCTTC. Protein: CASSSMTGDGYTF.

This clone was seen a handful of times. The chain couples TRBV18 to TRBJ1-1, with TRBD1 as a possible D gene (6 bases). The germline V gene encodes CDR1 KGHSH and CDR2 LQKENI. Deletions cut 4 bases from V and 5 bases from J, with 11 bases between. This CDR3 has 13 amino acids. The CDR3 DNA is TGTGCCAGCTCACTAGCTAGGGGGACTGAAGCTTTCTTT. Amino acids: CASSLARGTEAFF.

In DNA form, the CDR3 reads TGTGCCAGCAGCCAAGAAGGTGTTGGCGGGAGGGCCAATGAGCAGTTCTTC. Its protein product is CASSQEGVGGRANEQFF. V and J are TRBV4-2 and TRBJ2-1; 9 bases agree with TRBD2. The length of the CDR3 is 17 residues. V trimming: 0 bases; J trimming: 6 bases; junction bases outside the gene matches: 9. Germline V lookup: CDR1 LGHNA, CDR2 YNFKEQ.